The subject of this entry is one TCR beta chain. cDNA synthesis used the whole RNA isolate, giving expressed TCRB sequences. Only in-frame clones appear in the TCRdb table, and some are missing; sequencing was by immunoSEQ multiplex PCR. This table has 450,000 to 550,000 clones, around 28% appearing once. The sample originates from a study of beta chain features in type 1 diabetes. The germline gives CDR1 SGHTA, CDR2 FQGNSA. V shed 4 bases and J 4 bases; nucleotides not matched to a gene: 7. The CDR3 length is 17 residues. The sequence was collected from a man aged 18-30 years in good health. Sequencing was performed on naive CD4+ T cells from blood. The chain recombines TRBV7-2 with TRBJ2-1; 13 nucleotides agree with TRBD2. The CDR3 sequence is CASSSLRLAGGYNEQFF. CDR3 nucleotide sequence: TGTGCCAGCAGCTCCCTGAGACTAGCGGGAGGTTACAATGAGCAGTTCTTC.